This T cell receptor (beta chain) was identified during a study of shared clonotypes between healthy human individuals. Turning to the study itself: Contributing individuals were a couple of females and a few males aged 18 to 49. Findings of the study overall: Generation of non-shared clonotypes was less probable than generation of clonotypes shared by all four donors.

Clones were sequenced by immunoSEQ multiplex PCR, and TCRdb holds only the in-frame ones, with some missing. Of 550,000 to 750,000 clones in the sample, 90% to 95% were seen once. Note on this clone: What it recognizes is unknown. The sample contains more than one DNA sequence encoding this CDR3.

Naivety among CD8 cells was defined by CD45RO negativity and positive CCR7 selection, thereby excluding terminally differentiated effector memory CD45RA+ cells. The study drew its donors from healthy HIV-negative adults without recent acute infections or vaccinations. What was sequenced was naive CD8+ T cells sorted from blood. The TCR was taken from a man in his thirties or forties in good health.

The CDR3 loop is CASSLDGSSYNEQFF. CDR3 nucleotide sequence: TGTGCCAGCAGCTTGGACGGGAGCTCCTACAATGAGCAGTTCTTC. The genes are TRBV7-9 and TRBJ2-1; TRBD2 might be the D (6 bases). The length of the CDR3 is 15 residues. CDR1 is SEHNR and CDR2 is FQNEAQ in the germline V gene (reference sequence). V was pared by 3 bases and J by 0 bases, with 9 bases between.